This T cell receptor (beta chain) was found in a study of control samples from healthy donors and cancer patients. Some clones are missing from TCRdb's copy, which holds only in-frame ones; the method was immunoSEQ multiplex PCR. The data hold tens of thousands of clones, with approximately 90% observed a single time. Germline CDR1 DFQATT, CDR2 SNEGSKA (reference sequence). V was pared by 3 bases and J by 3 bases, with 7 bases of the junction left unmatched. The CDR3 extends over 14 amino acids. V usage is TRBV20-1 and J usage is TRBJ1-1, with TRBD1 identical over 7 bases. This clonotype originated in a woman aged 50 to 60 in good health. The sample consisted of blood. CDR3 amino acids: CSASIGGAYTEAFF. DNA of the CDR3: TGCAGTGCTAGTATAGGGGGCGCGTACACTGAAGCTTTCTTT.